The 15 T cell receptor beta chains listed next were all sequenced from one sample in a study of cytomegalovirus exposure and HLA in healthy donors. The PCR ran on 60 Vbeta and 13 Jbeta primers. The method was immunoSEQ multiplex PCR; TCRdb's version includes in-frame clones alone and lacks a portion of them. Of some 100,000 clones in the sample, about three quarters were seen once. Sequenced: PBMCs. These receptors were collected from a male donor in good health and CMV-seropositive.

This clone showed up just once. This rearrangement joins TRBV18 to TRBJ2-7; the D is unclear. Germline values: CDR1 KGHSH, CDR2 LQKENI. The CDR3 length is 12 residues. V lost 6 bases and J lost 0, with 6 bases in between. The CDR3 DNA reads TGTGCCAGCTCGCGGTTCTCCTACGAGCAGTACTTC. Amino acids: CASSRFSYEQYF.

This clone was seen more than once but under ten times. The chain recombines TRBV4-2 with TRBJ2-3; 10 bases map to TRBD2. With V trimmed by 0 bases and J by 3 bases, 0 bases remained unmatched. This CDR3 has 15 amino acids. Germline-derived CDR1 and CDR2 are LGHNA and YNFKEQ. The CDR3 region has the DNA TGTGCCAGCAGCCAAGAGACTAGCGGGACAGATACGCAGTATTTT. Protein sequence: CASSQETSGTDTQYF.

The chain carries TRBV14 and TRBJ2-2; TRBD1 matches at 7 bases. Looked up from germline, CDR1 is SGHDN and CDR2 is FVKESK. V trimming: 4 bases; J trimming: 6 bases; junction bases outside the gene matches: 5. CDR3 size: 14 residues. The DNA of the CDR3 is TGTGCCAGCAGCCCTAGACAGGGCTCCGGGGAGCTGTTTTTT. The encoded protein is CASSPRQGSGELFF.

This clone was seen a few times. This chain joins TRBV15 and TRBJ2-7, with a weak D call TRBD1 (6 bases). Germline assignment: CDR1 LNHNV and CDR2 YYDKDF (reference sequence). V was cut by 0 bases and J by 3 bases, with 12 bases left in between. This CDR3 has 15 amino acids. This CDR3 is CATSREWQGSYEQYF. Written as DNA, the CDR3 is TGTGCCACCAGCAGAGAGTGGCAGGGGAGCTACGAGCAGTACTTC.

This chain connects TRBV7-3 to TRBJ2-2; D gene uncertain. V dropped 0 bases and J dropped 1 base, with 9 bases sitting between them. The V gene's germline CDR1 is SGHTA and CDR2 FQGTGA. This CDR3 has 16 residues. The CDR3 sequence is CASSLTYTENTGELFF. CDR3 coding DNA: TGTGCCAGCAGCTTAACGTATACAGAGAACACCGGGGAGCTGTTTTTT.

CDR3 sequence: CASSYSGGHNSPLHF. In nucleotides, the CDR3 is TGTGCCAGCAGTTACTCGGGGGGTCATAATTCACCCCTCCACTTT. The chain uses TRBV6-5 and TRBJ1-6; D is perhaps TRBD1 (5 bases). Looked up from germline, CDR1 is MNHEY and CDR2 is SVGAGI. This CDR3 contains 15 residues. With 0 bases removed from V and 5 bases from J, the gap between germline ends came to 8 bases.

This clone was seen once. DNA of the CDR3: TGTGCCAGCAGCCGGACAGGGCCTGTGGCCTACGAGCAGTACTTC. Translating it yields CASSRTGPVAYEQYF. The chain combines TRBV5-4 with TRBJ2-7; 8 nucleotides line up with TRBD1. There are 15 residues in the CDR3. Germline V gene data show CDR1 as SGHNT and CDR2 as YYREEE (reference sequence). After removal of 4 bases from V and 2 bases from J, the junction contained 8 bases not matched to a gene.

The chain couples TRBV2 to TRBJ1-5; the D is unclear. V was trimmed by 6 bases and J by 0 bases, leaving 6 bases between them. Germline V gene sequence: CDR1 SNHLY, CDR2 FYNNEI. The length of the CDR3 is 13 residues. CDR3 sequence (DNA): TGTGCCAGCAGAAAGCTTAGCAATCAGCCCCAGCATTTT. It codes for CASRKLSNQPQHF.

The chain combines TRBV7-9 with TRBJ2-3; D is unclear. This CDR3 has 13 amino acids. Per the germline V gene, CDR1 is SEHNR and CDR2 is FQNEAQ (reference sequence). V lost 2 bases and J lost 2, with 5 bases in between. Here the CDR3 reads CASSLLLTDTQYF. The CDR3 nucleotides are TGTGCCAGCAGCTTACTCCTCACAGATACGCAGTATTTT.

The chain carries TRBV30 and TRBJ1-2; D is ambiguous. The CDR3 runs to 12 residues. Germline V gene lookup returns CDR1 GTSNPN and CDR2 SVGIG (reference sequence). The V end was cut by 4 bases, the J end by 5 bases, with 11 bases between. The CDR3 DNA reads TGTGCCTGGACAATTTCGGGGTATGGCTACACCTTC. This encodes CAWTISGYGYTF.

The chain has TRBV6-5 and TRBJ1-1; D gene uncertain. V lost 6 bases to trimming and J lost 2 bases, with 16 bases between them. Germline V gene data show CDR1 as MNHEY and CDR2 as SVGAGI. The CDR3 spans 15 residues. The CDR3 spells CASSPPPELNTEAFF. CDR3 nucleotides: TGTGCCAGCAGCCCTCCCCCAGAACTAAACACTGAAGCTTTCTTT.

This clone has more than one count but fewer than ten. In DNA form, the CDR3 reads TGTGCCAGCAGTTTGGACAGGGGCAATCAGCCCCAGCATTTT. Translating gives CASSLDRGNQPQHF. This chain links TRBV27 with TRBJ1-5; 8 positions match TRBD1. Germline V lookup: CDR1 MNHEY, CDR2 SMNVEV (reference sequence). The CDR3 contains 14 residues. Germline trimming cut 3 bases from V and 2 bases from J; bases unmatched to any gene: 0.

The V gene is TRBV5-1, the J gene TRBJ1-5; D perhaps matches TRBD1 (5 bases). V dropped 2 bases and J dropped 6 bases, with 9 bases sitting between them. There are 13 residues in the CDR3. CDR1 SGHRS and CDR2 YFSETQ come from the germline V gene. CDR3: CASSFGGSQPQHF. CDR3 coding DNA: TGCGCCAGCAGCTTCGGGGGAAGTCAGCCCCAGCATTTT.

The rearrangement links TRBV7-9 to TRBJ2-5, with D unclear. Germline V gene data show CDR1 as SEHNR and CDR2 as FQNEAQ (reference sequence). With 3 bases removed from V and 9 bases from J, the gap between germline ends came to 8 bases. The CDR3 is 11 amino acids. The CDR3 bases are TGTGCCAGCAGCTTGGAGTTGTCCCAGTACTTC. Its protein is CASSLELSQYF. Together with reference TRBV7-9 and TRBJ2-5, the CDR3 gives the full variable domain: DTGVSQNPRHKITKRGQNVTFRCDPISEHNRLYWYRQTLGQGPEFLTYFQNEAQLEKSRLLSDRFSAERPKGSFSTLEIQRTEQGDSAMYLCASSLELSQYFGPGTRLLVL.

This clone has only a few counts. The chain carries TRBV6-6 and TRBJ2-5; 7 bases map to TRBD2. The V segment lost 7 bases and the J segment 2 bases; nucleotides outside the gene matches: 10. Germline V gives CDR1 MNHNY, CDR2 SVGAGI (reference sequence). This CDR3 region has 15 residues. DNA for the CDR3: TGTGCCAGCACCTACGGGGGGTTTTCACAAGAGACCCAGTACTTC. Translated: CASTYGGFSQETQYF.